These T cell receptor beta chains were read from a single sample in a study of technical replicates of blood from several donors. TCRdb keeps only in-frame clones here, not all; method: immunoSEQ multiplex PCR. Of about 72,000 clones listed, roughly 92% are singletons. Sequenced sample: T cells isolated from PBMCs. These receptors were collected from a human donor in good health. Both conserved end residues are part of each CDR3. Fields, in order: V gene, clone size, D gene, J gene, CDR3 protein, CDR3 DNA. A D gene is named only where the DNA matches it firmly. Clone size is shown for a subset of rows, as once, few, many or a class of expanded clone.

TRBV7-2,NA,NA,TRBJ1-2,CASSPGRTANYGYTF,TGTGCCAGCAGCCCCGGGAGGACAGCAAACTATGGCTACACCTTC
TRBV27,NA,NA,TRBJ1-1,CASSLKGHTEAFF,TGTGCCAGCAGTTTAAAGGGGCACACTGAAGCTTTCTTT
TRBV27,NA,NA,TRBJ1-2,CASSPPGSYGYTF,TGTGCCAGCAGCCCTCCGGGGTCTTATGGCTACACCTTC
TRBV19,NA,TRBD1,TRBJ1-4,CASSKSSGTGYKSEKLFF,TGTGCCAGTAGTAAATCCTCCGGGACAGGGTACAAATCTGAAAAACTGTTTTTT
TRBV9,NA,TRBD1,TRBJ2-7,CASSVGDRGTEQYF,TGTGCCAGCAGCGTAGGGGACAGGGGAACCGAGCAGTACTTC
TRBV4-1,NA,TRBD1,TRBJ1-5,CASSQQGEGNQPQHF,TGCGCCAGCAGCCAACAGGGGGAGGGCAATCAGCCCCAGCATTTT
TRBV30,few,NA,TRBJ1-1,CAWDRTVNTEAFF,TGTGCCTGGGATCGGACAGTGAACACTGAAGCTTTCTTT
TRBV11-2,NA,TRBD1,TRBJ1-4,CASSSGTAYEKLFF,TGTGCCAGCAGCTCGGGGACAGCATATGAAAAACTGTTTTTT
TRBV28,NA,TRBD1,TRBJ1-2,CATRQGLEGYTF,TGTGCCACCCGACAGGGCCTTGAGGGCTACACCTTC
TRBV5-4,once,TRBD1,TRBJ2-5,CASSPTGAETQYF,TGTGCCAGCAGCCCGACAGGGGCAGAGACCCAGTACTTC
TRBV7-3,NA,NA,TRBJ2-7,CASSHPSSRSSSYEQYF,TGTGCCAGCAGCCACCCCTCCTCGCGGTCCAGCTCCTACGAGCAGTACTTC
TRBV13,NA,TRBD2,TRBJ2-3,CASSLESTSGRRPLDTQYF,TGTGCCAGCAGCTTAGAGTCGACTAGCGGGAGGCGCCCTCTGGATACGCAGTATTTT
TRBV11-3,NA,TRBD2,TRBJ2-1,CASQSGVNEQFF,TGTGCCAGCCAAAGCGGGGTCAATGAGCAGTTCTTC
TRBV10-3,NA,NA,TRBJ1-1,CAIRGTGNTEAFF,TGTGCCATCAGAGGAACAGGGAACACTGAAGCTTTCTTT
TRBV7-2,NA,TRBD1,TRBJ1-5,CASSLVAGGRQPQHF,TGTGCCAGCAGCTTAGTAGCAGGGGGAAGGCAGCCCCAGCATTTT
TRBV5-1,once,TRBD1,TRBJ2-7,CASSFNDRGSYEQYF,TGCGCCAGCAGCTTCAACGACAGGGGATCCTACGAGCAGTACTTC
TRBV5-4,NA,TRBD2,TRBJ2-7,CASSFGLAGDEQYF,TGTGCCAGCAGCTTTGGACTAGCGGGAGACGAGCAGTACTTC
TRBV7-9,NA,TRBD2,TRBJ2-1,CASSRGLAGGAYNEQFF,TGTGCCAGCAGCCGGGGACTAGCGGGAGGAGCCTACAATGAGCAGTTCTTC
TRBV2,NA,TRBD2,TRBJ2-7,CASRSPGLADYEQYF,TGTGCCAGCCGGTCTCCGGGACTAGCGGATTACGAGCAGTACTTC
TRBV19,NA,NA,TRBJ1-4,CASSMPGEREKLFF,TGTGCCAGTAGTATGCCAGGGGAGAGGGAAAAACTGTTTTTT